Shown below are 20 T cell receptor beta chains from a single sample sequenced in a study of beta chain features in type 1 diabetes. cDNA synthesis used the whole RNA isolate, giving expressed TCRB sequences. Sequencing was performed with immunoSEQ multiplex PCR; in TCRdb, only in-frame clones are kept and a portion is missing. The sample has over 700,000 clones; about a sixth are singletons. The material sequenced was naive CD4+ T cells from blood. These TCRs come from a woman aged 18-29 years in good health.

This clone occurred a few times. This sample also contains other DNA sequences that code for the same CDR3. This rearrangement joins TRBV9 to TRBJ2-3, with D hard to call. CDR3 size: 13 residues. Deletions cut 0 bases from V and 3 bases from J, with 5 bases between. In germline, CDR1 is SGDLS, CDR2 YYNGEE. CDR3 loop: CASSVGGTDTQYF. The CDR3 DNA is TGTGCCAGCAGCGTAGGGGGTACAGATACGCAGTATTTT.

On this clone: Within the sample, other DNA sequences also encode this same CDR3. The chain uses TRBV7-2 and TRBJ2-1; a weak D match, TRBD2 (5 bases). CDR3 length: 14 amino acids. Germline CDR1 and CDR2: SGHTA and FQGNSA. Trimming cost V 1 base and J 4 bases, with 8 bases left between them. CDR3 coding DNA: TGTGCCAGCAGCTTAGGAGGGTCTTACAATGAGCAGTTCTTC. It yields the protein CASSLGGSYNEQFF.

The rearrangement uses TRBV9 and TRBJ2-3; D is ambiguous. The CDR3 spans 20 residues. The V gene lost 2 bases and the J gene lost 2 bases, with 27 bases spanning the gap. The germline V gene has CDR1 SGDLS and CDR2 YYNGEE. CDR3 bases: TGTGCCAGCAGCGTCACCCCTTCTCGGGTACAGCCAAACCCCACAGATACGCAGTATTTT. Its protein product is CASSVTPSRVQPNPTDTQYF.

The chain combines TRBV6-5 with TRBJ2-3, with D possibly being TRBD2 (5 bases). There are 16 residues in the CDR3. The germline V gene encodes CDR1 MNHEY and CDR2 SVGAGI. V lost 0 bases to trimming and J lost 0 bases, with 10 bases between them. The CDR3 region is CASSYSIALSTDTQYF. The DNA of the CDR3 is TGTGCCAGCAGTTACTCGATAGCGCTCAGCACAGATACGCAGTATTTT.

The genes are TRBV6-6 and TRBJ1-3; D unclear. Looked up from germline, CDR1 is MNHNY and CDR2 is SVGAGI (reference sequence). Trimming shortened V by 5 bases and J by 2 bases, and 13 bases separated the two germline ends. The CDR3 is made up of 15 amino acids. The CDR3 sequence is CASSPREEAGNTIYF. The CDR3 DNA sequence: TGTGCCAGCAGTCCGAGGGAAGAGGCTGGAAACACCATATATTTT.

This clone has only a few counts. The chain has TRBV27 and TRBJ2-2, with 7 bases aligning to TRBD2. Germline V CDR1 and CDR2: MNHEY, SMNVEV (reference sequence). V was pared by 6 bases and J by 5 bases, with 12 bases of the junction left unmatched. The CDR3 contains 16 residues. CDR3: CASSRGWRESTGELFF. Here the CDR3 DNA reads TGTGCCAGCAGCCGTGGCTGGCGGGAGAGTACCGGGGAGCTGTTTTTT.

CDR3 sequence: CASSREASDSYEQYF. Written as DNA, the CDR3 is TGTGCCAGCAGCCGCGAGGCTAGCGACTCCTACGAGCAGTACTTC. The chain has TRBV4-2 and TRBJ2-7; tentatively, D is TRBD2 (6 bases). In germline, CDR1 is LGHNA, CDR2 YNFKEQ. V was cut by 4 bases and J by 0 bases, with 13 bases left in between. The CDR3 consists of 15 residues.

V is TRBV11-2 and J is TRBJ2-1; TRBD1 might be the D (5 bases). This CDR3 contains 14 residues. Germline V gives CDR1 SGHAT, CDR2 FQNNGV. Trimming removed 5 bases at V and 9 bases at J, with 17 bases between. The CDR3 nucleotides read TGTGCCAGCAGCCCGGTAAATGGGGCCGCTGAGCAGTTCTTC. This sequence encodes CASSPVNGAAEQFF.

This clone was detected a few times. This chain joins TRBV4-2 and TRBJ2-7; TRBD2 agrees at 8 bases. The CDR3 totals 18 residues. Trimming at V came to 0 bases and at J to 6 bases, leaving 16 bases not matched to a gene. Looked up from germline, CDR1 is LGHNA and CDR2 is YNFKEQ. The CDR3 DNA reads TGTGCCAGCAGCCAAGAGGGCGCCGGGACTAGGAGGATTGCCGAGCAGTACTTC. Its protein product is CASSQEGAGTRRIAEQYF.

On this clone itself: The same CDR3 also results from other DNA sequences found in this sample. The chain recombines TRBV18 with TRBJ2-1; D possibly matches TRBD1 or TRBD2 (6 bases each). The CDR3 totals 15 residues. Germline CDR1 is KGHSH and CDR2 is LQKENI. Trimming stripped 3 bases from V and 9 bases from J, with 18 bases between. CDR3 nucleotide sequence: TGTGCCAGCTCACCTCGCGCCGGGGGCCCGGGTGAGCAGTTCTTC. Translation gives CASSPRAGGPGEQFF.

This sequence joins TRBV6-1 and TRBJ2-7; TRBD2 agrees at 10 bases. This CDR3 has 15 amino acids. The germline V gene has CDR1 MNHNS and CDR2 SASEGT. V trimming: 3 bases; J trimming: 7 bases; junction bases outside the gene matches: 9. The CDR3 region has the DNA TGTGCCAGCAGTGACCTCGGACTAGCGGAGGGTGAGCAGTACTTC. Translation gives CASSDLGLAEGEQYF.

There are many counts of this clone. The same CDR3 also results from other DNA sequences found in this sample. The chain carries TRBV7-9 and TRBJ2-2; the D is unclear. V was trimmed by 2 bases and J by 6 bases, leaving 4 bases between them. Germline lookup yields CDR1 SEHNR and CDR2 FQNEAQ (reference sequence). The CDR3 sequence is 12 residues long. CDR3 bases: TGTGCCAGCAGCTTATCTGCCGGGGAGCTGTTTTTT. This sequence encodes CASSLSAGELFF. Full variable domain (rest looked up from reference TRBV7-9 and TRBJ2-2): DTGVSQNPRHKITKRGQNVTFRCDPISEHNRLYWYRQTLGQGPEFLTYFQNEAQLEKSRLLSDRFSAERPKGSFSTLEIQRTEQGDSAMYLCASSLSAGELFFGEGSRLTVL.

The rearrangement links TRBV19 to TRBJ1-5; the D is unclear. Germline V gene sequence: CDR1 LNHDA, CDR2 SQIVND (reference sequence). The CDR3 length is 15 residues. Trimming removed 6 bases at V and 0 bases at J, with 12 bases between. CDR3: CASRNSVNSNQPQHF. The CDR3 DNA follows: TGTGCCAGTAGGAACAGTGTGAATAGCAATCAGCCCCAGCATTTT.

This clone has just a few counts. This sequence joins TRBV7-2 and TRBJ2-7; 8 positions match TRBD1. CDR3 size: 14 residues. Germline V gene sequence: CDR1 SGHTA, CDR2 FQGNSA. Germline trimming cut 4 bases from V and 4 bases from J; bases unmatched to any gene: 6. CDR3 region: CASSSNWDRYEQYF. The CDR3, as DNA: TGTGCCAGCAGCTCCAATTGGGACAGGTACGAGCAGTACTTC.

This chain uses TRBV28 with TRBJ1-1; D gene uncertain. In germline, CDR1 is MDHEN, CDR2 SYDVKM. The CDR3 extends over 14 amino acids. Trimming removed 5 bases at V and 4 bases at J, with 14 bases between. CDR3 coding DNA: TGTGCCAGCAGTCCCCCCCTCACCGGCACTGAAGCTTTCTTT. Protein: CASSPPLTGTEAFF.

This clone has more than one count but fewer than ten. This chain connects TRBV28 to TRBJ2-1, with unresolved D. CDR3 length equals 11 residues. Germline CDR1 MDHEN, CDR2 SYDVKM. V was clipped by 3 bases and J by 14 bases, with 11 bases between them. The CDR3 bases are TGTGCCAGCAGTTTGGCTGGGTTGGAGTTCTTC. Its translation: CASSLAGLEFF.

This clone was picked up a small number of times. The CDR3 DNA reads as TGTGCCAGCAGGCCCGGGGGGGAGACCCAGTACTTC. Its protein product is CASRPGGETQYF. The rearrangement links TRBV28 to TRBJ2-5; TRBD2 matches 7 bases. The CDR3 is 12 residues long. Germline trimming cut 6 bases from V and 5 bases from J; bases unmatched to any gene: 3. The germline V gene encodes CDR1 MDHEN and CDR2 SYDVKM.

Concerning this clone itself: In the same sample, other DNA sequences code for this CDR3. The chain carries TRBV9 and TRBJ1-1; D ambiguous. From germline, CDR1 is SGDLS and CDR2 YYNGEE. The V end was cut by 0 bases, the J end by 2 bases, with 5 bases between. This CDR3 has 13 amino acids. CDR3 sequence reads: CASSVEANTEAFF. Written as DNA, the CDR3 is TGTGCCAGCAGCGTAGAGGCAAACACTGAAGCTTTCTTT. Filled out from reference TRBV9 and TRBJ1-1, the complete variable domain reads DSGVTQTPKHLITATGQRVTLRCSPRSGDLSVYWYQQSLDQGLQFLIQYYNGEERAKGNILERFSAQQFPDLHSELNLSSLELGDSALYFCASSVEANTEAFFGQGTRLTVV.

The chain's CDR3 is CASSPMAGGAYNEQFF. The DNA for the CDR3 is TGTGCCAGCAGCCCCATGGCAGGGGGTGCCTACAATGAGCAGTTCTTC. The chain links TRBV14 to TRBJ2-1; 7 bases fit TRBD1. Germline V gene sequence: CDR1 SGHDN, CDR2 FVKESK. The CDR3 is 16 residues long. V was pared by 4 bases and J by 2 bases, with 8 bases of the junction left unmatched.

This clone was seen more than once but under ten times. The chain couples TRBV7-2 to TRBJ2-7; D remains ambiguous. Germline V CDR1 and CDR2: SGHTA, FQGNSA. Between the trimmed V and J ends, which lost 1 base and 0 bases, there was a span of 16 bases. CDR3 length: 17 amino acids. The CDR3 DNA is TGTGCCAGCAGCTTAGTCCAAACTGCCAGGAGCTCCTACGAGCAGTACTTC. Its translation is CASSLVQTARSSYEQYF.